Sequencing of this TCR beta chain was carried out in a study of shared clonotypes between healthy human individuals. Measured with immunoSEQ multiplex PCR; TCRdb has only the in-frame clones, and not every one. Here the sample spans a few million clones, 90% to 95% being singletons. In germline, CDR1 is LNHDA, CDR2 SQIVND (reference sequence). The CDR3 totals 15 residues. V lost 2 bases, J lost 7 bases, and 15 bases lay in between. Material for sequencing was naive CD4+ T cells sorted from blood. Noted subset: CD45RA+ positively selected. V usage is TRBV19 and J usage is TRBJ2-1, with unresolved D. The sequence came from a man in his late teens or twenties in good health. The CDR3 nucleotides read TGTGCCAGTAGTATACAGGTGGGAATTTGGAATGAGCAGTTCTTC. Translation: CASSIQVGIWNEQFF.